The clone carrying this TCR beta chain was seen at least ten times. The entry originates in a study of blood T cell repertoires in COVID-19. Overall study context: Whether acute or convalescent, the COVID-19 samples came from the United States, Italy and Spain. T cells, B-cell-depleted T cells, or PBMCs supplied cDNA or gDNA.

CDR1 and CDR2 from the germline V gene are LGHNA and YNFKEQ. The CDR3 is 15 residues long. V lost 4 bases to trimming and J lost 0 bases; unmatched junction nucleotides: 3. Authors' processing steps: It was from reference gene primer amplification that nucleated cell counts were estimated. Sequenced by immunoSEQ multiplex PCR; TCRdb stores in-frame clones only, minus some. V, J and clone size are taken as reported in that table, and D and trimming were inferred from the DNA itself. Of more than 95,000 clones listed, approximately 83% are singletons. The specimen sequenced was peripheral blood. V and J are TRBV4-2 and TRBJ2-1, with 7 positions matching TRBD2. This clonotype was obtained from a woman aged 80 or over with active or convalescent COVID-19. CDR3 nucleotide sequence: TGTGCCAGCAGCCGGGAGGGGAGCTCCTACAATGAGCAGTTCTTC. Translated: CASSREGSSYNEQFF.